This T cell receptor beta chain was sequenced during a study of blood T cell repertoires in COVID-19. Across the study: Samples came from the United States, Italy and Spain, spanning acute and convalescent COVID-19. PBMCs, B-cell-depleted T cells, or T cells provided the cDNA or gDNA that made up the material.

Study processing details: Amplification of reference gene primers provided the estimated nucleated cell counts. Measured with immunoSEQ multiplex PCR; TCRdb has only the in-frame clones, and not every one. That table furnishes V, J and clone size, whereas the DNA furnished D and trimming. This table holds 200,000 to 250,000 clones, roughly 85% found once. Looked up from germline, CDR1 is MDHEN and CDR2 is SYDVKM. The CDR3 contains 15 residues. The ends were cut back, 5 bases at V and 0 bases at J, with 11 bases in the middle. The sequenced sample was peripheral blood. The gene calls are TRBV28 and TRBJ2-1; D may be TRBD2 (5 bases). The origin of this receptor is a man aged 50-60 years who had recovered from COVID-19. The chain's CDR3 is CASSPGWSSYNEQFF. The CDR3 DNA follows: TGTGCCAGCAGTCCGGGGTGGAGCTCCTACAATGAGCAGTTCTTC.